This is a list of T cell receptor beta chains from one sample in a study of cytomegalovirus exposure and HLA in healthy donors. The protocol was immunoSEQ multiplex PCR, while the TCRdb copy is restricted to in-frame clones and leaves out a portion. This sample yields roughly 200,000 clones, of which approximately 86% are seen a single time; approximately 0.31% belongs to the top ten. Sequenced input: PBMCs. Source of these receptors: a woman aged 25-40 years in good health and CMV-seronegative. Each CDR3 is given with its conserved first and last residue. Fields, in order: V gene, D gene, clone size, CDR3 length, J gene, CDR3 DNA, CDR3 protein. The D gene is left open where the match is weak. Only some rows state a clone size, as once, few, many or a class for expanded clones.

v_call: TRBV5-1
d_call: -
clone_size: once
cdr3_length: 15
j_call: TRBJ2-5
cdr3_nt: TGCGCCAGCAGCTTCTATGGGGGGTACCAAGAGACCCAGTACTTC
cdr3_aa: CASSFYGGYQETQYF

v_call: TRBV6-1
d_call: -
clone_size: -
cdr3_length: 13
j_call: TRBJ2-7
cdr3_nt: TGTGCCAGCGGGGCTGGGGGGACCTACGAGCAGTACTTC
cdr3_aa: CASGAGGTYEQYF

v_call: TRBV6-1
d_call: -
clone_size: -
cdr3_length: 12
j_call: TRBJ1-5
cdr3_nt: TGTGCCTCACAATGGGCCTCTCAGCCCCAGCATTTT
cdr3_aa: CASQWASQPQHF

v_call: TRBV5-4
d_call: TRBD1
clone_size: once
cdr3_length: 15
j_call: TRBJ2-2
cdr3_nt: TGTGCCAGCACCACTACAGGGGATGGCACCGGGGAGCTGTTTTTT
cdr3_aa: CASTTTGDGTGELFF

v_call: TRBV29-1
d_call: -
clone_size: few
cdr3_length: 13
j_call: TRBJ1-2
cdr3_nt: TGCAGCGTTGCTACGGGAGGGAACTATGGCTACACCTTC
cdr3_aa: CSVATGGNYGYTF

v_call: TRBV10-2
d_call: TRBD2
clone_size: -
cdr3_length: 14
j_call: TRBJ2-7
cdr3_nt: TGCGCCAGTACTAGCGGGGGGTTGTTCTACGAGCAGTACTTC
cdr3_aa: CASTSGGLFYEQYF

v_call: TRBV2
d_call: TRBD1
clone_size: -
cdr3_length: 12
j_call: TRBJ1-1
cdr3_nt: TGTGCCAGCCTTCGGACAGGGGCTGAAGCTTTCTTT
cdr3_aa: CASLRTGAEAFF

v_call: TRBV6-1
d_call: TRBD1
clone_size: -
cdr3_length: 12
j_call: TRBJ1-2
cdr3_nt: TGTGCCAGCAGGACAGGGGTTGCTGGCTACACCTTC
cdr3_aa: CASRTGVAGYTF

v_call: TRBV11-2
d_call: -
clone_size: -
cdr3_length: 15
j_call: TRBJ2-3
cdr3_nt: TGTGCCAGCAGCTCGTCGTCGCAGGTCACAGATACGCAGTATTTT
cdr3_aa: CASSSSSQVTDTQYF

v_call: TRBV19
d_call: TRBD1
clone_size: -
cdr3_length: 15
j_call: TRBJ1-2
cdr3_nt: TGTGCCAGTAGTGCTCGACGGGACAGCAACTATGGCTACACCTTC
cdr3_aa: CASSARRDSNYGYTF

v_call: TRBV4-1
d_call: TRBD1
clone_size: -
cdr3_length: 14
j_call: TRBJ2-7
cdr3_nt: TGCGCCAGCAGCCGAGGACAGGGGGCATACGAGCAGTACTTC
cdr3_aa: CASSRGQGAYEQYF

v_call: TRBV27
d_call: -
clone_size: -
cdr3_length: 14
j_call: TRBJ2-3
cdr3_nt: TGTGCCACCAGTAGGACGGAGGCACGATATACGCAGTATTTT
cdr3_aa: CATSRTEARYTQYF

v_call: TRBV6-5
d_call: TRBD2
clone_size: few
cdr3_length: 15
j_call: TRBJ2-1
cdr3_nt: TGTGCCAGCAGTCTCCTGGGACTAGAGGGCAATGAGCAGTTCTTC
cdr3_aa: CASSLLGLEGNEQFF

v_call: TRBV27
d_call: -
clone_size: -
cdr3_length: 16
j_call: TRBJ1-2
cdr3_nt: TGTGCCAGCAGTTTATCGGGGAAGGGGTTAATCTATGGCTACACCTTC
cdr3_aa: CASSLSGKGLIYGYTF

v_call: TRBV9
d_call: -
clone_size: -
cdr3_length: 11
j_call: TRBJ1-1
cdr3_nt: TGTGCCAGCAGCAGGGGCACTGAAGCTTTCTTT
cdr3_aa: CASSRGTEAFF

v_call: TRBV6-1
d_call: -
clone_size: -
cdr3_length: 14
j_call: TRBJ1-1
cdr3_nt: TGTGCCAGCAGTGAAGGGAGGGTTCGCACTGAAGCTTTCTTT
cdr3_aa: CASSEGRVRTEAFF

v_call: TRBV5-8
d_call: -
clone_size: -
cdr3_length: 15
j_call: TRBJ2-2
cdr3_nt: TGTGCCAGCAGCCTGGACACCCTGAACACCGGGGAGCTGTTTTTT
cdr3_aa: CASSLDTLNTGELFF

v_call: TRBV7-2
d_call: TRBD2
clone_size: -
cdr3_length: 14
j_call: TRBJ2-7
cdr3_nt: TGTGCCAGCAGCTTACCTGGGAGGGCCTGGGAGCAGTACTTC
cdr3_aa: CASSLPGRAWEQYF

v_call: TRBV18
d_call: TRBD2
clone_size: -
cdr3_length: 18
j_call: TRBJ2-1
cdr3_nt: TGTGCCAGCTCACCACAAATCTTTAGCGGGAGCTCCTACAATGAGCAGTTCTTC
cdr3_aa: CASSPQIFSGSSYNEQFF

v_call: TRBV2
d_call: TRBD1
clone_size: -
cdr3_length: 14
j_call: TRBJ2-5
cdr3_nt: TGTGCCAGCAGTTGGGACAGGGCCCAAGAGACCCAGTACTTC
cdr3_aa: CASSWDRAQETQYF

v_call: TRBV28
d_call: TRBD1
clone_size: -
cdr3_length: 14
j_call: TRBJ1-2
cdr3_nt: TGTGCCAGCAACAGGGGGCGCGTTGACTATGGCTACACCTTC
cdr3_aa: CASNRGRVDYGYTF

v_call: TRBV5-1
d_call: -
clone_size: -
cdr3_length: 15
j_call: TRBJ1-2
cdr3_nt: TGCGCCAGCAGCTTGGCCCCGGGAGCTAACTATGGCTACACCTTC
cdr3_aa: CASSLAPGANYGYTF

v_call: TRBV19
d_call: TRBD2
clone_size: once
cdr3_length: 15
j_call: TRBJ2-1
cdr3_nt: TGTGCCAGTAGTATCTCTGGGCGGGGGTACAATGAGCAGTTCTTC
cdr3_aa: CASSISGRGYNEQFF

v_call: TRBV19
d_call: -
clone_size: once
cdr3_length: 13
j_call: TRBJ2-2
cdr3_nt: TGTGCCAGTAGTATGGGAGTCACCGGGGAGCTGTTTTTT
cdr3_aa: CASSMGVTGELFF

v_call: TRBV2
d_call: -
clone_size: -
cdr3_length: 14
j_call: TRBJ1-1
cdr3_nt: TGTGCCAGCAGCTACAGGGAAATGAACACTGAAGCTTTCTTT
cdr3_aa: CASSYREMNTEAFF

v_call: TRBV28
d_call: -
clone_size: -
cdr3_length: 14
j_call: TRBJ2-7
cdr3_nt: TGTGCCAGCAGTTTGGGTACAGGGATATTGGGGCAGTACTTC
cdr3_aa: CASSLGTGILGQYF

v_call: TRBV5-1
d_call: -
clone_size: -
cdr3_length: 16
j_call: TRBJ2-3
cdr3_nt: TGCGCCAGCAGCCTCTTAGCCTCCTCTAGCACAGATACGCAGTATTTT
cdr3_aa: CASSLLASSSTDTQYF

v_call: TRBV6-5
d_call: -
clone_size: -
cdr3_length: 14
j_call: TRBJ2-1
cdr3_nt: TGTGCCAGCAGTTACTCGACGGCGGGCAATGAGCAGTTCTTC
cdr3_aa: CASSYSTAGNEQFF

v_call: TRBV11-2
d_call: -
clone_size: -
cdr3_length: 15
j_call: TRBJ2-7
cdr3_nt: TGTGCCAGCAGCGATAGCGGAAATCCCTCCTACGAGCAGTACTTC
cdr3_aa: CASSDSGNPSYEQYF

v_call: TRBV11-2
d_call: TRBD1
clone_size: few
cdr3_length: 15
j_call: TRBJ1-2
cdr3_nt: TGTGCCAGCAGCTCACACTCGGGACAGGACTATGGCTACACCTTC
cdr3_aa: CASSSHSGQDYGYTF

v_call: TRBV28
d_call: -
clone_size: -
cdr3_length: 13
j_call: TRBJ2-2
cdr3_nt: TGTGCCAGCAGTTTATATCTCACCGGGGAGCTGTTTTTT
cdr3_aa: CASSLYLTGELFF

v_call: TRBV2
d_call: TRBD1
clone_size: -
cdr3_length: 14
j_call: TRBJ2-7
cdr3_nt: TGTGCCAGCACCCGGACAGGAGGAGGCTCCGAGCAGTACTTC
cdr3_aa: CASTRTGGGSEQYF

v_call: TRBV7-3
d_call: TRBD1
clone_size: -
cdr3_length: 14
j_call: TRBJ2-5
cdr3_nt: TGTGCCAGCAGTCCGACAGGGCTTCAGGAGACCCAGTACTTC
cdr3_aa: CASSPTGLQETQYF

v_call: TRBV5-6
d_call: TRBD2
clone_size: -
cdr3_length: 14
j_call: TRBJ2-1
cdr3_nt: TGTGCCAGCAGCTTGTGGCGGGGGGGAAATGAGCAGTTCTTC
cdr3_aa: CASSLWRGGNEQFF

v_call: TRBV5-1
d_call: TRBD1
clone_size: -
cdr3_length: 16
j_call: TRBJ1-1
cdr3_nt: TGCGCCAGCAGCTTGGGGGCCGGGACAGAGAACACTGAAGCTTTCTTT
cdr3_aa: CASSLGAGTENTEAFF

v_call: TRBV5-4
d_call: -
clone_size: -
cdr3_length: 16
j_call: TRBJ2-1
cdr3_nt: TGTGCCAGCAGCTTGCCGACAGCCAACCCCTACAATGAGCAGTTCTTC
cdr3_aa: CASSLPTANPYNEQFF

v_call: TRBV19
d_call: TRBD1
clone_size: -
cdr3_length: 15
j_call: TRBJ2-1
cdr3_nt: TGTGCCAGTAGTTATACGGGACAGGTCTACAATGAGCAGTTCTTC
cdr3_aa: CASSYTGQVYNEQFF

v_call: TRBV5-1
d_call: TRBD1
clone_size: -
cdr3_length: 16
j_call: TRBJ2-5
cdr3_nt: TGCGCCAGCAGCTTGGGGGACAGGGGAGAAGAGGAGGCCCAGTACTTC
cdr3_aa: CASSLGDRGEEEAQYF

v_call: TRBV19
d_call: -
clone_size: -
cdr3_length: 13
j_call: TRBJ1-1
cdr3_nt: TGTGCCAGTAGTATTAACGAGGAGTATGAAGCTTTCTTT
cdr3_aa: CASSINEEYEAFF

v_call: TRBV6-5
d_call: -
clone_size: once
cdr3_length: 14
j_call: TRBJ1-1
cdr3_nt: TGTGCCAGCAGTTATTCACAGGCCAACACTGAAGCTTTCTTT
cdr3_aa: CASSYSQANTEAFF

v_call: TRBV4-2
d_call: TRBD1
clone_size: once
cdr3_length: 14
j_call: TRBJ1-2
cdr3_nt: TGTGCCAGCAGGAATAGGGGACAGGGATATGGCTACACCTTC
cdr3_aa: CASRNRGQGYGYTF

v_call: TRBV21-1
d_call: -
clone_size: once
cdr3_length: 14
j_call: TRBJ2-4
cdr3_nt: TGTGCCAGCACCCCTCGTCCGAGACAGATAATTCAGTACTTC
cdr3_aa: CASTPRPRQIIQYF

v_call: TRBV7-8
d_call: -
clone_size: -
cdr3_length: 14
j_call: TRBJ2-1
cdr3_nt: TGTGCCAGCAGCTTAGAGTGGGGGGATAATGAGCAGTTCTTC
cdr3_aa: CASSLEWGDNEQFF

v_call: TRBV11-3
d_call: -
clone_size: few
cdr3_length: 13
j_call: TRBJ1-1
cdr3_nt: TGTGCCAGCAGTGCAGACAGGAACACTGAAGCTTTCTTT
cdr3_aa: CASSADRNTEAFF